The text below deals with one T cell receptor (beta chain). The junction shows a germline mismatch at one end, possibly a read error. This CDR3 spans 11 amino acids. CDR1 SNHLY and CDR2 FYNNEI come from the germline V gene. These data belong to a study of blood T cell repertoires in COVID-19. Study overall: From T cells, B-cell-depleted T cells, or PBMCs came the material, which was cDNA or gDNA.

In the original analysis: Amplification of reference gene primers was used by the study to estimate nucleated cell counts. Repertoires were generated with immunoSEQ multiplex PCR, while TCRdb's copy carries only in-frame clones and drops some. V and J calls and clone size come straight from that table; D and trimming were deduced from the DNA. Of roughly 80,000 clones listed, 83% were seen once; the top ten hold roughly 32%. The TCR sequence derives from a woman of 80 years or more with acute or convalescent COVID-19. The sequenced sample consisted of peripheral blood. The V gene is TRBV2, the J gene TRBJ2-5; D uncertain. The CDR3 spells CGSSNSETQYF. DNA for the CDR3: TGTGGCAGCTCCAACTCGGAGACCCAGTACTTC. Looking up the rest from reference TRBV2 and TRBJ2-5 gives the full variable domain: EPEVTQTPSHQVTQMGQEVILRCVPISNHLYFYWYRQILGQKVEFLVSFYNNEISEKSEIFDDQFSVERPDGSNFTLKIRSTKLEDSAMYFCGSSNSETQYFGPGTRLLVL.